The 31 T cell receptor beta chains in this list originate from one sample, sequenced in a study of blood T cell repertoires in COVID-19. Libraries were prepared by immunoSEQ multiplex PCR; TCRdb keeps only in-frame clonotypes and omits some of them. The sample includes under 130,000 clones, around 90% of them seen just once. The sample was peripheral blood. These receptors came from a woman aged 55-70 years with acute or convalescent COVID-19.

The V and J genes are TRBV6-1 and TRBJ1-6; 7 bases fit TRBD1. Germline V CDR1 and CDR2: MNHNS, SASEGT. The J segment lost 7 bases and the V segment lost 2 bases, leaving 5 bases of the junction unmatched. This CDR3 has 15 amino acids. For the CDR3, the DNA is TGTGCCAGCAGTGAAATGGCAGGGGGGAATTCACCCCTCCACTTT. Translated: CASSEMAGGNSPLHF.

The rearrangement links TRBV29-1 to TRBJ1-3; TRBD1 matches at 8 bases. V trimming: 6 bases; J trimming: 4 bases; junction bases outside the gene matches: 5. The CDR3 sequence is 13 residues long. Germline loops: CDR1 SQVTM, CDR2 ANQGSEA. In nucleotides, the CDR3 is TGCAGCGTGACCGGGACAGGAGGAAACACCATATATTTT. This encodes CSVTGTGGNTIYF.

The chain recombines TRBV2 with TRBJ1-5; TRBD1 aligns across 7 bases. V shed 6 bases, J shed 2 bases, and the junction held 4 bases outside the gene matches. Germline-derived CDR1 and CDR2 are SNHLY and FYNNEI. This CDR3 has 14 amino acids. The CDR3 DNA reads TGTGCCAGCAGACCAGGACAGGGCAATCAGCCCCAGCATTTT. Its translation is CASRPGQGNQPQHF.

V is TRBV5-1 and J is TRBJ2-7; D may be TRBD1 (6 bases). Germline V gene data show CDR1 as SGHRS and CDR2 as YFSETQ. Trimming cost V 0 bases and J 2 bases, with 12 bases left between them. The CDR3 length is 15 residues. The CDR3 loop reads CASSLVQGHTYEQYF. CDR3 coding DNA: TGCGCCAGCAGCTTGGTGCAGGGGCACACCTACGAGCAGTACTTC.

The rearrangement links TRBV7-9 to TRBJ1-1; no firm D call. Between the trimmed V and J ends, which lost 8 bases and 1 base, there was a span of 11 bases. Germline CDR1 and CDR2: SEHNR and FQNEAQ (reference sequence). This CDR3 region has 13 residues. The CDR3 DNA is TGTGCCAGCGGAAATGACAAGAACACTGAAGCTTTCTTT. Translating gives CASGNDKNTEAFF.

This clone was detected only a few times. The chain joins TRBV30 to TRBJ1-5; no firm D call. V shed 3 bases and J shed 2 bases, with 17 bases lying between them. CDR1 and CDR2 from the germline V gene are GTSNPN and SVGIG (reference sequence). This CDR3 region has 16 residues. CDR3 amino acids: CAWRSPVPRGNQPQHF. In nucleotides, the CDR3 is TGTGCCTGGAGAAGTCCGGTTCCAAGAGGCAATCAGCCCCAGCATTTT.

V gene TRBV12-3 or TRBV12-4 combines with J gene TRBJ1-2; unclear D gene. The CDR3 totals 11 residues. V shed 2 bases and J shed 10 bases, with 8 bases lying between them. CDR3 DNA sequence: TGTGCCAGCAGTTTATTCCCTGTCTACACCTTC. It specifies CASSLFPVYTF.

This clone was picked up one time. The rearrangement links TRBV27 to TRBJ2-1; TRBD2 agrees at 15 bases. V shed 6 bases, J shed 8 bases, and the junction held 11 bases outside the gene matches. The CDR3 runs 17 residues. Germline V gene lookup returns CDR1 MNHEY and CDR2 SMNVEV (reference sequence). This CDR3 is CASSFLGLAGGVDEQFF. The CDR3 DNA reads TGTGCCAGCAGCTTTCTCGGACTAGCGGGAGGGGTGGATGAGCAGTTCTTC.

This chain links TRBV30 with TRBJ1-1; D might be TRBD1 (6 bases). The CDR3 consists of 14 residues. The V and J ends lost 5 bases and 0 bases respectively, with 13 bases between them. Germline assignment: CDR1 GTSNPN and CDR2 SVGIG (reference sequence). CDR3 nucleotides: TGTGCCTGGGGGTTTGGACAGCTGAACACTGAAGCTTTCTTT. This gives the protein CAWGFGQLNTEAFF.

The chain employs TRBV19 and TRBJ1-5; TRBD1 is a possible D gene (5 bases). V lost 4 bases to trimming and J lost 6 bases, with 22 bases between them. Per germline, CDR1 LNHDA and CDR2 SQIVND (reference sequence). The CDR3 loop spans 17 amino acids. In DNA form, the CDR3 reads TGTGCCAGTAGTAAGTTTACCGGGGTAACGGGGGGTCAGCCCCAGCATTTT. It is translated as CASSKFTGVTGGQPQHF.

The V call is TRBV19, the J call TRBJ1-5, with TRBD1 matching 7 bases. Germline V lookup: CDR1 LNHDA, CDR2 SQIVND (reference sequence). The junction had 4 bases not matched to a gene; V was cut back by 6 bases and J by 2 bases. The CDR3 totals 14 residues. CDR3 amino acids: CASRAGGRNQPQHF. The CDR3 coding sequence is TGTGCCAGTAGGGCAGGGGGACGCAATCAGCCCCAGCATTTT.

The chain combines TRBV24-1 with TRBJ2-3, with 11 bases that match TRBD2. This CDR3 region has 16 residues. J lost 0 bases, V lost 4 bases, and 2 bases had no gene match. Looked up from germline, CDR1 is KGHDR and CDR2 is SFDVKD. For the CDR3, the DNA is TGTGCCACCAGTGAACGACTAGCGGGGAGCACAGATACGCAGTATTTT. It encodes CATSERLAGSTDTQYF.

The J gene is TRBJ1-2, the V gene TRBV4-1, with 7 bases lining up with TRBD1. The trim removed 1 base at V and 4 bases at J, leaving 9 bases unmatched. From germline, CDR1 is MGHRA and CDR2 YSYEKL. The CDR3 sequence is 16 residues long. CDR3 nucleotide sequence: TGCGCCAGCAGCCAAGTTCAGGGGGAATATGGCTATGGCTACACCTTC. Protein: CASSQVQGEYGYGYTF.

This chain connects TRBV4-2 to TRBJ2-3; 10 positions agree with TRBD2. Germline CDR1 and CDR2: LGHNA and YNFKEQ. J was trimmed by 2 bases and V by 1 base; bases with no gene match: 9. The length of the CDR3 is 18 residues. CDR3 residues: CASSQGRPSGSYTDTQYF. In nucleotides, the CDR3 is TGTGCCAGCAGCCAAGGCCGCCCTAGCGGGAGTTACACAGATACGCAGTATTTT.

This chain joins TRBV6-5 and TRBJ1-2; D gene unclear. CDR3 length: 15 amino acids. Trimming stripped 0 bases from V and 4 bases from J, with 12 bases between. From germline, CDR1 is MNHEY and CDR2 SVGAGI. The DNA of the CDR3 is TGTGCCAGCAGTTACTCCCCCCCGGGAACCTATGGCTACACCTTC. Encoded protein: CASSYSPPGTYGYTF.

This chain connects TRBV19 to TRBJ2-2; D is unclear. V lost 7 bases and J lost 3, with 15 bases in between. CDR1 and CDR2 (germline): LNHDA, SQIVND (reference sequence). The CDR3 extends over 15 amino acids. For the CDR3, the DNA is TGTGCCAGTACCCCCCCGACACCTTACACCGGGGAGCTGTTTTTT. Translated, it gives CASTPPTPYTGELFF.

V gene TRBV9 combines with J gene TRBJ1-4; D is uncertain. The CDR3 loop spans 14 amino acids. Germline CDR1 reads SGDLS; CDR2 reads YYNGEE. The ends were cut back, 3 bases at V and 8 bases at J, with 14 bases in the middle. CDR3 loop: CASSARGGREKLFF. The CDR3 region has the DNA TGTGCCAGCAGCGCTCGGGGAGGGCGGGAAAAACTGTTTTTT.

The chain joins TRBV5-1 to TRBJ2-5; 9 bases match TRBD1. Trimming removed 2 bases from V and 5 bases from J; junction bases left unmatched: 4. This CDR3 is built from 14 residues. Germline CDR1 reads SGHRS; CDR2 reads YFSETQ. This chain's CDR3 is CASSLRDRVETQYF. In nucleotides, the CDR3 is TGCGCCAGCAGCTTACGGGACAGGGTGGAGACCCAGTACTTC. Drawing the rest from reference TRBV5-1 and TRBJ2-5, the complete variable domain is KAGVTQTPRYLIKTRGQQVTLSCSPISGHRSVSWYQQTPGQGLQFLFEYFSETQRNKGNFPGRFSGRQFSNSRSEMNVSTLELGDSALYLCASSLRDRVETQYFGPGTRLLVL.

The DNA for the CDR3 is TGTGCCAGCAGCCAAAGCTTGTGGGGCCCTGAAGCTTTCTTT. Translation: CASSQSLWGPEAFF. This chain links TRBV14 with TRBJ1-1; D might be TRBD1 (5 bases). V shed 2 bases and J shed 6 bases, with 13 bases lying between them. The CDR3 has 14 amino acids. Per the germline V gene, CDR1 is SGHDN and CDR2 is FVKESK.

This chain joins TRBV24-1 and TRBJ2-2; possibly TRBD1 for D (6 bases). V was cut by 3 bases and J by 6 bases, with 7 bases left in between. Germline CDR1 KGHDR, CDR2 SFDVKD. This CDR3 region has 13 residues. Here the CDR3 DNA reads TGTGCCACCAGTGATGGACAGTCCGGGGAGCTGTTTTTT. This encodes CATSDGQSGELFF.

This chain connects TRBV9 to TRBJ2-1, with 12 bases aligning to TRBD2. The CDR3 totals 15 residues. Germline V gives CDR1 SGDLS, CDR2 YYNGEE. Trimming cost V 3 bases and J 7 bases; bases outside gene matches: 5. This CDR3 reads CASSARLAGDNEQFF. The CDR3 coding sequence is TGTGCCAGCAGCGCGCGACTAGCGGGAGATAATGAGCAGTTCTTC.

The chain links TRBV28 to TRBJ1-4, with 8 bases identical to TRBD1. Germline V gives CDR1 MDHEN, CDR2 SYDVKM. Germline trimming cut 2 bases from V and 5 bases from J; bases unmatched to any gene: 1. There are 14 residues in the CDR3. The CDR3 DNA sequence: TGTGCCAGCAGTTTACAGGGGGCGAATGAAAAACTGTTTTTT. Encoded protein: CASSLQGANEKLFF.

The CDR3 region has the DNA TGTGCCAGCACCCACCTAGGACAGGGGGCGGACACTGAAGCTTTCTTT. Encoded protein: CASTHLGQGADTEAFF. The chain combines TRBV9 with TRBJ1-1, with TRBD1 matching 11 bases. CDR3 size: 16 residues. After removal of 6 bases from V and 3 bases from J, the junction contained 10 bases not matched to a gene. Germline V gives CDR1 SGDLS, CDR2 YYNGEE. Combining the CDR3 with reference TRBV9 and TRBJ1-1 gives the whole variable domain DSGVTQTPKHLITATGQRVTLRCSPRSGDLSVYWYQQSLDQGLQFLIQYYNGEERAKGNILERFSAQQFPDLHSELNLSSLELGDSALYFCASTHLGQGADTEAFFGQGTRLTVV.

V is TRBV7-2 and J is TRBJ1-1; D is undetermined. This CDR3 has 13 residues. CDR1 is SGHTA and CDR2 is FQGNSA in the germline V gene. V was cut by 0 bases and J by 6 bases, with 8 bases left in between. The CDR3 DNA sequence: TGTGCCAGCAGCTTAGCGACGGCGGCTGAAGCTTTCTTT. Encoded protein: CASSLATAAEAFF.

This clone was seen just once. The V and J genes are TRBV6-5 and TRBJ1-2; TRBD1 might be the D (5 bases). The germline V and J ends were trimmed by 7 bases and 4 bases, with 16 bases remaining between them. The CDR3 contains 14 residues. The V gene's germline CDR1 is MNHEY and CDR2 SVGAGI. In DNA form, the CDR3 reads TGTGCCAGCATCTCCCCAGGGCGGATCTATGGCTACACCTTC. It encodes CASISPGRIYGYTF.

J is TRBJ1-4 and V is TRBV2; D is unclear. CDR3 size: 16 residues. Looked up from germline, CDR1 is SNHLY and CDR2 is FYNNEI. Trimming cost V 6 bases and J 9 bases, with 23 bases left between them. The CDR3 nucleotides are TGTGCCAGCAGAAAACTTGACACTTTTGTCCAACAAAAACTGTTTTTT. This sequence encodes CASRKLDTFVQQKLFF. The full variable domain, rest sourced from reference TRBV2 and TRBJ1-4, is EPEVTQTPSHQVTQMGQEVILRCVPISNHLYFYWYRQILGQKVEFLVSFYNNEISEKSEIFDDQFSVERPDGSNFTLKIRSTKLEDSAMYFCASRKLDTFVQQKLFFGSGTQLSVL.

The chain recombines TRBV11-3 with TRBJ2-3; 13 bases map to TRBD2. Trimming removed 5 bases from V and 4 bases from J; junction bases left unmatched: 6. Germline assignment: CDR1 SGHNT and CDR2 YENEEA. The CDR3 has 16 residues. CDR3 loop: CASSGTSGIGADTQYF. Here the CDR3 DNA reads TGTGCCAGCAGCGGGACTAGCGGGATCGGGGCAGATACGCAGTATTTT.

The chain combines TRBV28 with TRBJ1-5; 8 bases line up with TRBD1. The V and J ends lost 7 bases and 3 bases, in that order; junction bases with no gene match: 8. The germline CDR1 and CDR2 sequences are MDHEN and SYDVKM. This CDR3 is built from 15 residues. CDR3 in amino acids: CASTARQGNNQPQHF. CDR3 nucleotides: TGTGCCAGCACCGCCCGACAGGGGAACAATCAGCCCCAGCATTTT.

The chain joins TRBV7-7 to TRBJ2-2, with 10 bases matching TRBD1. The CDR3 runs to 22 residues. Germline CDR1 SSHAT, CDR2 FNYEAQ (reference sequence). Written as DNA, the CDR3 is TGTGCTAGCGAAACCATCCTATCCCCGGGGACAGGGGACCAGCAGTATTGGCGGGAGCTGTTTTTT. The encoded protein is CASETILSPGTGDQQYWRELFF.

The chain carries TRBV9 and TRBJ2-1; TRBD2 matches at 10 bases. The CDR3 totals 15 residues. CDR1 SGDLS and CDR2 YYNGEE come from the germline V gene. V was pared by 0 bases and J by 9 bases, with 6 bases of the junction left unmatched. CDR3 in DNA: TGTGCCAGCAGCGTAGCTTCTAGCGGGAGACGTGAGCAGTTCTTC. It encodes CASSVASSGRREQFF.

The rearrangement links TRBV14 to TRBJ2-7, with 8 bases lining up with TRBD2. Germline V gene lookup returns CDR1 SGHDN and CDR2 FVKESK. V dropped 4 bases and J dropped 3; count of bases not matched to a gene: 5. The CDR3 is made up of 14 amino acids. The CDR3 bases are TGTGCCAGCAGCCGTGGGACTAGTGGCTACGAGCAGTACGTC. It yields the protein CASSRGTSGYEQYV.